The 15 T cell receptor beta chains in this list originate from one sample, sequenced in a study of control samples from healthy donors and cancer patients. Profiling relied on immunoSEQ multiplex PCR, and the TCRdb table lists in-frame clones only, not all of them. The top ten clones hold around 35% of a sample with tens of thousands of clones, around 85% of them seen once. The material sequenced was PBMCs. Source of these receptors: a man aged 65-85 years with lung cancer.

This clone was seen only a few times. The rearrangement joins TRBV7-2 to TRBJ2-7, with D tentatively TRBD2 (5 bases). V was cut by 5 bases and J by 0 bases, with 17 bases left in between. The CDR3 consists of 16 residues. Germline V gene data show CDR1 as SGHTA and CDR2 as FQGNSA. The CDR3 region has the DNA TGTGCCAGCAGCAAAAGGGCGGGTTCTAGCTCCTACGAGCAGTACTTC. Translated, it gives CASSKRAGSSSYEQYF.

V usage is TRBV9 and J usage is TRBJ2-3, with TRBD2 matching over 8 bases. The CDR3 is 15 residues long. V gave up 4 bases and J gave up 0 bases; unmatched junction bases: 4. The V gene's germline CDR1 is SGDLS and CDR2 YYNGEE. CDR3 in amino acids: CASSFSGTSTDTQYF. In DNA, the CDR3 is TGTGCCAGCAGCTTTAGCGGGACTAGCACAGATACGCAGTATTTT.

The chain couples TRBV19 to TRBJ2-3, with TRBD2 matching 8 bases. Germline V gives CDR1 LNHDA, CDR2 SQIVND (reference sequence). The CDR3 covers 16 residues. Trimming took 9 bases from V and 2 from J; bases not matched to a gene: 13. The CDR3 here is CASTNPSGGYTDTQYF. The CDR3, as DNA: TGTGCCAGCACAAACCCGAGCGGGGGTTACACAGATACGCAGTATTTT.

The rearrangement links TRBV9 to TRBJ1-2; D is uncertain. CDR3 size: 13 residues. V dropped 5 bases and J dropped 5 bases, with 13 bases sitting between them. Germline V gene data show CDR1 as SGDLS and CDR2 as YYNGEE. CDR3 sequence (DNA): TGTGCCAGCAGGGATACACGTGGGTATGGCTACACCTTC. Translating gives CASRDTRGYGYTF.

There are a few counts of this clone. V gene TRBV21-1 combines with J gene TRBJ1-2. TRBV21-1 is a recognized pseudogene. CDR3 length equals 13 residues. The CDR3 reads CASSKGAGEGYTF. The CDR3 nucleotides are TGTGCCAGCAGCAAAGGGGCGGGTGAAGGCTACACCTTC.

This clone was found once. The CDR3 sequence: CASSLDRGGPFF. DNA of the CDR3: TGTGCCAGCAGCTTAGACAGGGGTGGACCTTTCTTT. The rearrangement joins TRBV11-2 to TRBJ1-1; TRBD1 is a possible D gene (6 bases). Germline lookup yields CDR1 SGHAT and CDR2 FQNNGV. Between the trimmed V and J ends, which lost 0 bases and 12 bases, there was a span of 11 bases. The CDR3 is made up of 12 amino acids.

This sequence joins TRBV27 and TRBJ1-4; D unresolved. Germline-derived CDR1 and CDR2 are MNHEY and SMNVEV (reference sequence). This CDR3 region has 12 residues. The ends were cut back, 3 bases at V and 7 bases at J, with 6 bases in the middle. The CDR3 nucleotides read TGTGCCAGCAGTTTCTGGGGTGAAAAACTGTTTTTT. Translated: CASSFWGEKLFF.

The chain's CDR3 is CASSYLSVRYF. As DNA, the CDR3 is TGTGCCAGCAGTTACCTGTCGGTGCGGTATTTT. The chain uses TRBV6-5 and TRBJ2-3; no definite D call. Germline CDR1 and CDR2: MNHEY and SVGAGI. The CDR3 is 11 amino acids. Trimming left V 2 bases short and J 14 bases short, with 11 bases between.

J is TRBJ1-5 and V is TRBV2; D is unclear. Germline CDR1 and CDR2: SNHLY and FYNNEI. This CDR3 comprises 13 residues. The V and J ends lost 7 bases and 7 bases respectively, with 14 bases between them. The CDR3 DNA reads TGTGCCAGCAAAAATGGAGAAAACCAGCCCCAGCATTTT. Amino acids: CASKNGENQPQHF. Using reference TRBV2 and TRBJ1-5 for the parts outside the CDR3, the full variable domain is EPEVTQTPSHQVTQMGQEVILRCVPISNHLYFYWYRQILGQKVEFLVSFYNNEISEKSEIFDDQFSVERPDGSNFTLKIRSTKLEDSAMYFCASKNGENQPQHFGDGTRLSIL.

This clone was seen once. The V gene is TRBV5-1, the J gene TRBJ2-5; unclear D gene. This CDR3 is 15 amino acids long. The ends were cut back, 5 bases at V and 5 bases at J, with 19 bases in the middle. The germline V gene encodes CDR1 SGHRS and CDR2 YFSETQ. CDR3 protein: CASRPRRVGFETQYF. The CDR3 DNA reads TGCGCCAGCAGACCTAGACGCGTAGGTTTTGAGACCCAGTACTTC.

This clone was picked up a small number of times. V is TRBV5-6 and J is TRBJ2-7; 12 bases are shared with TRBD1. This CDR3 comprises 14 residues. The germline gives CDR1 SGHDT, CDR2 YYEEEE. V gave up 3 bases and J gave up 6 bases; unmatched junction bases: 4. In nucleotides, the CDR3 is TGTGCCAGCAGCTCCGGGACAGGGGGCCGCGAGCAGTACTTC. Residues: CASSSGTGGREQYF.

The CDR3 protein is CASSFDRALNEKLFF. DNA of the CDR3: TGTGCCAGCAGTTTCGACAGGGCACTGAATGAAAAACTGTTTTTT. This chain joins TRBV6-5 and TRBJ1-4; the match to TRBD1 covers 7 bases. V was pared by 4 bases and J by 5 bases, with 7 bases of the junction left unmatched. The CDR3 covers 15 residues. The V gene's germline CDR1 is MNHEY and CDR2 SVGAGI.

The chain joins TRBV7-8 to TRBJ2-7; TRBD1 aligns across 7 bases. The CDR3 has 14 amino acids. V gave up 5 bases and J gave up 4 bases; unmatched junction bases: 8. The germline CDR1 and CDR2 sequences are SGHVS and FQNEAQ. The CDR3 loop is CASSPALTGYEQYF. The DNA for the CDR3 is TGTGCCAGCAGCCCCGCGCTGACAGGGTACGAGCAGTACTTC.

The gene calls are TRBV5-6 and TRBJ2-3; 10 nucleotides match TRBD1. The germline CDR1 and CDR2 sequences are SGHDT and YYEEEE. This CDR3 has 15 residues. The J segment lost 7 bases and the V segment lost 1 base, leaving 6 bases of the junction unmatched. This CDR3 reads CASSLRDRGRHTQYF. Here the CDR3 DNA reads TGTGCCAGCAGCTTGAGGGACAGGGGCAGACATACGCAGTATTTT.

CDR3 region: CASTHRDRGGETQYF. The CDR3 DNA is TGCGCCAGCACCCACCGGGACAGGGGAGGAGAGACCCAGTACTTC. J is TRBJ2-5 and V is TRBV10-2; TRBD1 matches at 10 bases. CDR3 length: 15 amino acids. Germline loops: CDR1 WSHSY, CDR2 SAAADI. With V trimmed by 7 bases and J by 4 bases, 9 bases remained unmatched.